The clone carrying this T cell receptor beta chain was picked up one time. The entry originates in a study of blood T cell repertoires in COVID-19. The wider study: COVID-19 samples collected from the United States, Italy and Spain covered acute and convalescent phases.

The study recruited people aged 18 to 89 years across around 24 US areas. As originally analysed: Estimated nucleated cell counts came from reference gene primer amplification. TCRdb keeps only in-frame clones here, not all; method: immunoSEQ multiplex PCR. D and trimming were read from the DNA, whereas the V and J calls and clone size are those reported in that table. The table records more than 200,000 clones, around nine tenths of them present only once. The sequencing sample was made of PBMCs or T cells enriched from blood (not recorded which). The receptor was isolated from a woman between 50 and 59 years old who had recovered from COVID-19.

CDR3 nucleotides: TGTGCAAGTCGCTTACGGAGGGGTCGCACTGAAGCTTTCTTT. It is translated as CASRLRRGRTEAFF. The chain is built from TRBV12-2 and TRBJ1-1. TRBV12-2 is described as a pseudogene. The CDR3 covers 14 residues.